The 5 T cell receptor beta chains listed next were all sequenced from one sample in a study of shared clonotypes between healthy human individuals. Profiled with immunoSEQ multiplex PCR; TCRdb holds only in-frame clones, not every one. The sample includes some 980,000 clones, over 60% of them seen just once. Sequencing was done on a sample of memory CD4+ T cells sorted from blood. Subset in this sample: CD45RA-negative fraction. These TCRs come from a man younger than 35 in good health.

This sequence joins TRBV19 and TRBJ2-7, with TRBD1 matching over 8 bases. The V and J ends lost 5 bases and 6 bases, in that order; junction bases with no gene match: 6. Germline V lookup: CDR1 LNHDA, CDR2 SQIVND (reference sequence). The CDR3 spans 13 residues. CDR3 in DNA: TGTGCCAGTAGTGGGATAACAGGGGGCGAGCAGTACTTC. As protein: CASSGITGGEQYF.

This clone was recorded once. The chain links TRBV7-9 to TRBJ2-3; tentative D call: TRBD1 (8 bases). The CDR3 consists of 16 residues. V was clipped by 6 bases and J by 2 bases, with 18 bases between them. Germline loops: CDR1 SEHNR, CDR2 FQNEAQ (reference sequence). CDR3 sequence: CASRTRTGGDTDTQYF. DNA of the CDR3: TGTGCCAGCAGGACAAGAACAGGGGGGGACACAGATACGCAGTATTTT. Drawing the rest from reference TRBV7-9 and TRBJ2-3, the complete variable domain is DTGVSQNPRHKITKRGQNVTFRCDPISEHNRLYWYRQTLGQGPEFLTYFQNEAQLEKSRLLSDRFSAERPKGSFSTLEIQRTEQGDSAMYLCASRTRTGGDTDTQYFGPGTRLTVL.

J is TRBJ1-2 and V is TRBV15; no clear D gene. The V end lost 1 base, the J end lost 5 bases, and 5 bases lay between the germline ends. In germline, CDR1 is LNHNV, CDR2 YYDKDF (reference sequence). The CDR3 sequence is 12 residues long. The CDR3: CATSRGKYGYTF. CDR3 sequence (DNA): TGTGCCACCAGCAGAGGCAAGTATGGCTACACCTTC.

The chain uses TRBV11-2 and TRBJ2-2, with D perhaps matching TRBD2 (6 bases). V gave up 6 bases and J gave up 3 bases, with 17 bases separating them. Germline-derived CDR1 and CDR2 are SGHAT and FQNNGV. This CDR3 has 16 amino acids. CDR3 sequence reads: CASSRGALQDTGELFF. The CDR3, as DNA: TGTGCCAGCAGTCGCGGGGCCCTTCAGGACACCGGGGAGCTGTTTTTT.

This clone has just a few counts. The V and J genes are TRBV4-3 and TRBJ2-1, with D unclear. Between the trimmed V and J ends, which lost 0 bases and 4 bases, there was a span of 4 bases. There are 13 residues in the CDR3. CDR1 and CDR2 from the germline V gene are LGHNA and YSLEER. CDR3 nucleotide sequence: TGCGCCAGCAGCCAAGATGGGTACAATGAGCAGTTCTTC. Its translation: CASSQDGYNEQFF.